This T cell receptor (beta chain) stems from a study of technical replicates of blood from a few donors. Sequencing was performed with immunoSEQ multiplex PCR; in TCRdb, only in-frame clones are kept and a portion is missing. The table lists tens of thousands of clones, roughly 98% of them singletons. The V segment lost 4 bases and the J segment 9 bases; nucleotides outside the gene matches: 10. Looked up from germline, CDR1 is SGHRS and CDR2 is YFSETQ. This CDR3 spans 14 amino acids. The clonotype comes from a human donor in good health. The rearrangement joins TRBV5-1 to TRBJ1-1, with 9 bases fitting TRBD1. Specimen: T cells isolated from PBMCs. CDR3 nucleotide sequence: TGCGCCAGCAGCCCGGACCGGGACAGGGCTAAAGCTTTCTTT. Protein sequence: CASSPDRDRAKAFF.